The following is a TCR beta chain sequence with its context. This CDR3 has 18 amino acids. V lost 2 bases, J lost 0 bases, and 17 bases lay in between. Germline V lookup: CDR1 WSHSY, CDR2 SAAADI. As processed by the authors: Amplifying reference gene primers gave estimates of nucleated cell counts. Profiling relied on immunoSEQ multiplex PCR, and the TCRdb table lists in-frame clones only, not all of them. The V and J calls and clone size come from that table; D and trimming were worked out from the DNA. Among fewer than 250,000 clones listed, approximately 90% were seen once. This record belongs to a study of blood T cell repertoires in COVID-19.

The receptor's source is a man aged 30-40 years who had recovered from COVID-19. The rearrangement links TRBV10-2 to TRBJ1-5; TRBD1 might be the D (5 bases). The sequenced sample was PBMCs or T cells enriched from blood (not recorded which). The CDR3 DNA is TGCGCCAGCAGTGAGGAGACAGTGAGCCCTAATAGCAATCAGCCCCAGCATTTT. Residues: CASSEETVSPNSNQPQHF.